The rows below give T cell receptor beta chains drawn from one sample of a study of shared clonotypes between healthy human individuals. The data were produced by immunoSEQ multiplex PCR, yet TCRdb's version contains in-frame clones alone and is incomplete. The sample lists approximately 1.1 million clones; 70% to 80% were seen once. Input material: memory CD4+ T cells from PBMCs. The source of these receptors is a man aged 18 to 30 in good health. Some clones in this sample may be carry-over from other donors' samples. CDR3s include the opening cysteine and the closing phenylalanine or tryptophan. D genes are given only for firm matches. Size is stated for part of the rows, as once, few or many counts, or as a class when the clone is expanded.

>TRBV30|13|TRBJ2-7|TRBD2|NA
TGTGCCTCTTCGACTAGCGGGTCGTACGAGCAGTACTTC
CASSTSGSYEQYF
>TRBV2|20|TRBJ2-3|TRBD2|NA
TGTGCCAGCAGTGAAGCGCTTCGTAGGTGGGAGGGGTCCAGCACAGATACGCAGTATTTT
CASSEALRRWEGSSTDTQYF
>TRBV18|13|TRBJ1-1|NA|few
TGTGCCAGCTCAGCGGACAAGAACACTGAAGCTTTCTTT
CASSADKNTEAFF
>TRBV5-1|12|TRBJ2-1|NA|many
TGCGCCAGCAGCTTAAACTTCGGGGAGCAGTTCTTC
CASSLNFGEQFF
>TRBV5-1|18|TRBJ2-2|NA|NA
TGCGCCAGCAGCTCCCAAGGGGGTCGGTCTAGCGGCACCGGGGAGCTGTTTTTT
CASSSQGGRSSGTGELFF
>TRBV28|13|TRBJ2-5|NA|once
TGTGCCAGCAGTTTGATAGGGGCTAAGACCCAGTACTTC
CASSLIGAKTQYF
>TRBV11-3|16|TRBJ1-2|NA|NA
TGTGCCAGCAGCCACCTTGGGCGGGGGATGGACTATGGCTACACCTTC
CASSHLGRGMDYGYTF
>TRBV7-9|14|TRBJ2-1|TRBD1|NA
TGTGCCAGCAGCTTAAGACAGGGATCTAATGAGCAGTTCTTC
CASSLRQGSNEQFF
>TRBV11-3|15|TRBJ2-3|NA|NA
TGTGCCAGCAGCCCCGGACACTCGCTCACAGATACGCAGTATTTT
CASSPGHSLTDTQYF
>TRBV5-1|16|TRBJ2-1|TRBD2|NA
TGCGCCAGCAGCCGCGCACCGACTAGCGGGGACAATGAGCAGTTCTTC
CASSRAPTSGDNEQFF
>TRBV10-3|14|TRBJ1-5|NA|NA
TGTGCCATCAGTGCCCGAGAGGGGGATCAGCCCCAGCATTTT
CAISAREGDQPQHF
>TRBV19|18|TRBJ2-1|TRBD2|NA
TGTGCCAGTAGTATATCGGGGCTAGCGGGCCCCTCCTACAATGAGCAGTTCTTC
CASSISGLAGPSYNEQFF
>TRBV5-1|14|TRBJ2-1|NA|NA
TGCGCCAGCAGCTTAGTGGGAGAAACCAATGAGCAGTTCTTC
CASSLVGETNEQFF
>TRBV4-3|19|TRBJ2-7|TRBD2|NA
TGCGCCAGCAGCCCTACAGTCGGTAGCGGGAGATCCTATTCCTACGAGCAGTACTTC
CASSPTVGSGRSYSYEQYF
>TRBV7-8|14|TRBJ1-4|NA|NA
TGTGCCAGCAGCCTTAATTGGGACGGTGAAAAACTGTTTTTT
CASSLNWDGEKLFF
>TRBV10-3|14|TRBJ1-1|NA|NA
TGTGCCATCAGATCGGCAGTGGGGAACACTGAAGCTTTCTTT
CAIRSAVGNTEAFF
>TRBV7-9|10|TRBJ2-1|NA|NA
TGTGCCAGCAGCTTAGGTGAGCAGTTCTTC
CASSLGEQFF
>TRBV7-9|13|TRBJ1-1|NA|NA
TGTGCCAGCAGCTTAGGACAGCCCCTGAGGGCTTTCTTT
CASSLGQPLRAFF
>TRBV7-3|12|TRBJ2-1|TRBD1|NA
TGTGCCAGCAGCCCTACAGGGGACGAGCAGTTCTTC
CASSPTGDEQFF
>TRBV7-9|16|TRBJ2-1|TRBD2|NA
TGTGCCAGCAGCTCCCGAGCGGGAGAAGGGATCGATGAGCAGTTCTTC
CASSSRAGEGIDEQFF
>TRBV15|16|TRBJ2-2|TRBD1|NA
TGTGCCACCAGCAGAGCGCCGGGACAGGGGGCCGGGGAGCTGTTTTTT
CATSRAPGQGAGELFF
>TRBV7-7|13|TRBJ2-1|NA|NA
TGTGCCAGCAGCTTAGTTAGAGCCAGTGAGCAGTTCTTC
CASSLVRASEQFF
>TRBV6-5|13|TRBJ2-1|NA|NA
TGTGCCAGCAGCCAAACAGGGTACAATGAGCAGTTCTTC
CASSQTGYNEQFF
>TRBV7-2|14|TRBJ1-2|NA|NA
TGTGCCAGCAGCCCGTCGACAGCCGAAAATGGCTACACCTTC
CASSPSTAENGYTF
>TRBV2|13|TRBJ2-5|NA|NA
TGTGCCAGCAGGGCGGGGATTCTTGAGACCCAGTACTTC
CASRAGILETQYF
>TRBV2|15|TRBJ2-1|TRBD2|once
TGTGCCAGCAGTGTCGCGGGACTAGCGGTTAATGAGCAGTTCTTC
CASSVAGLAVNEQFF
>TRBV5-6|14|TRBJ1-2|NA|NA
TGTGCCAGCAGCTTTGACAGAGCTAACTATGGCTACACCTTC
CASSFDRANYGYTF
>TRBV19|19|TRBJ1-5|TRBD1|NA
TGTGCCAGTAGTCCAAGCCGCCGGGACAGGGGTAGGCGCAATCAGCCCCAGCATTTT
CASSPSRRDRGRRNQPQHF
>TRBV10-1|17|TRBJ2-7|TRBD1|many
TGCGCCAGCAGTGAGTCCAGGGGGCAGGGTAAGCGCGGCGAGCAGTACTTC
CASSESRGQGKRGEQYF
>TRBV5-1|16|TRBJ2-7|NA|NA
TGCGCCAGCACAGACTTGGGGGGGCAATCCGCCTACGAGCAGTACTTC
CASTDLGGQSAYEQYF
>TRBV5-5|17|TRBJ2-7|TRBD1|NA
TGTGCCAGCAGCCCCCCCGCGAGGACAGGGGGGGCCTACGAGCAGTACTTC
CASSPPARTGGAYEQYF
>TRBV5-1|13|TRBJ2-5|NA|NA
TGCGCCAGCAGCCCGGGGCCACAAGAGACCCAGTACTTC
CASSPGPQETQYF
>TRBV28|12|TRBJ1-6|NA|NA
TGTGCCAGCAGTGCACTACATTCACCCCTCCACTTT
CASSALHSPLHF
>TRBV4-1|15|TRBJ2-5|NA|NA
TGCGCCAGCAGCCAAGGGGAGTCCCTCCTCATGACCCAGTACTTC
CASSQGESLLMTQYF
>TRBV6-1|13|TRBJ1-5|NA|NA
TGTGCCAGTTGCGGGAACCGTGGTCAGCCCCAGCATTTT
CASCGNRGQPQHF
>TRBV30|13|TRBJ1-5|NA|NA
TGTGCCTGGAGTGGAGGGCTTAATCAGCCCCAGCATTTT
CAWSGGLNQPQHF
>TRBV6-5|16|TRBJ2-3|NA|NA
TGTGCCAGCAGTTATGGTAGGGCGGAGGGGACGGATACGCAGTATTTT
CASSYGRAEGTDTQYF
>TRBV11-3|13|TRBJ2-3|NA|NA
TGTGCCAGCAGCCCCTCGGGGACAGATACGCAGTATTTT
CASSPSGTDTQYF
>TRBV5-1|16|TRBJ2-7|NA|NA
TGCGCCAGCAGCTTGGCGGGCTTCCCTAGCTCCTACGAGCAGTACTTC
CASSLAGFPSSYEQYF
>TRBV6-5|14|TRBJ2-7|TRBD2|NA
TGTGCCAGCAGTCCAACTAGCGGGGCCTACGAGCAGTACTTC
CASSPTSGAYEQYF
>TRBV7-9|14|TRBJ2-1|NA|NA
TGTGCCAGCAGCGCGACTAGGATTTTAAATGAGCAGTTCTTC
CASSATRILNEQFF
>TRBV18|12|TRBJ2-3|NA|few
TGTGCCAGCTCACTGGACACAGATACGCAGTATTTT
CASSLDTDTQYF
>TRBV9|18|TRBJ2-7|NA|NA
TGTGCCAGCAGCGTCGGGCCCCTCCAGGTGGCTAGCTCCTACGAGCAGTACTTC
CASSVGPLQVASSYEQYF
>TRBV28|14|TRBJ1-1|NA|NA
TGTGCCAGCAGTTTAGTGGGCACGTTCACTGAAGCTTTCTTT
CASSLVGTFTEAFF
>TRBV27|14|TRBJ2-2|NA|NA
TGTGCCAGCTGGACCTGGCGGGATACCGGGGAGCTGTTTTTT
CASWTWRDTGELFF